One and the same sample provided the 26 T cell receptor beta chains below, sequenced in a study of T cell responses to AZD1222 COVID-19 vaccine. Assay used: immunoSEQ multiplex PCR; TCRdb lists only in-frame clones, some missing. The sample includes roughly 120,000 clones, 80% to 90% of them seen just once. The sample was peripheral blood, taken on day 0 of AZD1222 vaccination. Source of these receptors: an adult in good health.

The chain recombines TRBV18 with TRBJ1-4; 8 bases match TRBD1. The length of the CDR3 is 17 residues. Germline trimming cut 4 bases from V and 5 bases from J; bases unmatched to any gene: 12. Germline V gene sequence: CDR1 KGHSH, CDR2 LQKENI. The CDR3 DNA sequence: TGTGCCAGCTCACGAACCGCAGGGGGCGAGGGGAATGAAAAACTGTTTTTT. Its translation is CASSRTAGGEGNEKLFF.

The J gene is TRBJ1-1, the V gene TRBV7-2, with 8 bases identical to TRBD1. CDR1 is SGHTA and CDR2 is FQGNSA in the germline V gene. There are 17 residues in the CDR3. V lost 4 bases, J lost 1 base, and 11 bases stayed unmatched. The CDR3 DNA sequence: TGTGCCAGCAGCTCCACTGGACAGGGATTAGGGAACACTGAAGCTTTCTTT. Its protein is CASSSTGQGLGNTEAFF.

The rearrangement joins TRBV4-1 to TRBJ2-1; 12 nucleotides agree with TRBD2. The junction had 10 bases not matched to a gene; V was cut back by 0 bases and J by 4 bases. Per the germline V gene, CDR1 is MGHRA and CDR2 is YSYEKL. This CDR3 contains 19 residues. CDR3: CASSQDLGLAGGIYNEQFF. The CDR3 nucleotides are TGCGCCAGCAGCCAAGATCTTGGCCTAGCGGGGGGGATTTACAATGAGCAGTTCTTC.

V usage is TRBV28 and J usage is TRBJ1-3; D might be TRBD1 (5 bases). Trimming pared 1 base from V and 4 bases from J, leaving 17 bases between. This CDR3 spans 17 amino acids. The V gene's germline CDR1 is MDHEN and CDR2 SYDVKM. CDR3 loop: CASSLSSREKKGNTIYF. The CDR3, as DNA: TGTGCCAGCAGTTTATCCTCCAGGGAAAAGAAAGGAAACACCATATATTTT. The full variable domain, rest sourced from reference TRBV28 and TRBJ1-3, is DVKVTQSSRYLVKRTGEKVFLECVQDMDHENMFWYRQDPGLGLRLIYFSYDVKMKEKGDIPEGYSVSREKKERFSLILESASTNQTSMYLCASSLSSREKKGNTIYFGEGSWLTVV.

The chain employs TRBV28 and TRBJ1-4; D uncertain. CDR1 is MDHEN, CDR2 SYDVKM, per germline. This CDR3 comprises 14 residues. V lost 8 bases, J lost 0 bases, and 10 bases lay in between. CDR3 region: CASSTRPTNEKLFF. CDR3 sequence (DNA): TGTGCCAGCTCAACCCGCCCAACTAATGAAAAACTGTTTTTT.

The chain employs TRBV29-1 and TRBJ1-2, with 7 positions matching TRBD1. V lost 6 bases to trimming and J lost 4 bases; unmatched junction nucleotides: 8. Germline CDR1 and CDR2: SQVTM and ANQGSEA. This CDR3 has 13 residues. CDR3 coding DNA: TGCAGCGTCTCGACAGGGCCCTCCTATGGCTACACCTTC. It is translated as CSVSTGPSYGYTF.

The chain combines TRBV4-1 with TRBJ2-3; unclear D gene. This CDR3 is built from 12 residues. V gave up 4 bases and J gave up 8 bases, with 10 bases separating them. Looked up from germline, CDR1 is MGHRA and CDR2 is YSYEKL. CDR3 in amino acids: CASSPDTGTQYF. The CDR3 region has the DNA TGCGCCAGCAGCCCAGATACGGGTACGCAGTATTTT.

The chain uses TRBV3-1 (or the pseudogene TRBV3-2) and TRBJ1-1; a weak D match, TRBD1 (6 bases). The V and J ends lost 3 bases and 7 bases respectively, with 18 bases between them. The CDR3 is made up of 15 amino acids. Germline V gives CDR1 LGHDT, CDR2 YNNKEL (reference sequence). The chain's CDR3 is CASSHQGGGIGEAFF. DNA for the CDR3: TGTGCCAGCAGCCACCAAGGGGGGGGGATCGGTGAAGCTTTCTTT.

This clone has only a few counts. Sequence at one end of the junction differs from germline and may be a read error. The chain has TRBV6-6 and TRBJ1-2; D is possibly TRBD1 (5 bases). This CDR3 has 14 amino acids. Germline V gene data show CDR1 as MNHNY and CDR2 as SVGAGI (reference sequence). CDR3 in DNA: TGTGCCAGCAGTCACTCATCAGGGCGCTATGGCTACACCTTC. It yields the protein CASSHSSGRYGYTF.

The gene calls are TRBV11-2 and TRBJ2-7; weak D call: TRBD1 (6 bases). Trimming removed 5 bases at V and 3 bases at J, with 11 bases between. Germline loops: CDR1 SGHAT, CDR2 FQNNGV. There are 13 residues in the CDR3. CDR3 loop: CASSISDSYEQYF. The CDR3 DNA is TGTGCCAGCAGCATTTCGGACAGCTACGAGCAGTACTTC. Filled out from reference TRBV11-2 and TRBJ2-7, the complete variable domain reads EAGVAQSPRYKIIEKRQSVAFWCNPISGHATLYWYQQILGQGPKLLIQFQNNGVVDDSQLPKDRFSAERLKGVDSTLKIQPAKLEDSAVYLCASSISDSYEQYFGPGTRLTVT.

V usage is TRBV6-2 or TRBV6-3 and J usage is TRBJ2-6, with a weak D call TRBD1 (6 bases). Deletions cut 4 bases from V and 14 bases from J, with 15 bases between. The germline V gene encodes CDR1 MNHEY and CDR2 SVGEGT. The CDR3 length is 13 residues. This CDR3 reads CASSSGTGTILTF. The CDR3 nucleotides read TGTGCCAGCAGTTCCGGTACAGGGACCATCCTGACTTTC.

The chain is built from TRBV20-1 and TRBJ1-2, with D unresolved. The CDR3 consists of 9 residues. Trimming removed 5 bases at V and 4 bases at J, with 2 bases between. Per germline, CDR1 DFQATT and CDR2 SNEGSKA (reference sequence). As DNA, the CDR3 is TGCAGTGCTTCCTATGGCTACACCTTC. Its translation is CSASYGYTF.

The rearrangement uses TRBV28 and TRBJ2-1, with TRBD1 matching 8 bases. V was clipped by 5 bases and J by 8 bases; unmatched bases: 5. The germline CDR1 and CDR2 sequences are MDHEN and SYDVKM. CDR3 size: 13 residues. For the CDR3, the DNA is TGTGCCAGCAGTCGATTGGACAGGGATGAGCAGTTCTTC. Translation: CASSRLDRDEQFF. Complete variable domain (other parts from reference TRBV28 and TRBJ2-1): DVKVTQSSRYLVKRTGEKVFLECVQDMDHENMFWYRQDPGLGLRLIYFSYDVKMKEKGDIPEGYSVSREKKERFSLILESASTNQTSMYLCASSRLDRDEQFFGPGTRLTVL.

The chain combines TRBV6-5 with TRBJ2-6; no clear D gene. CDR1 is MNHEY and CDR2 is SVGAGI in the germline V gene. V lost 0 bases, J lost 2 bases, and 5 bases lay in between. The CDR3 runs 15 residues. CDR3 in amino acids: CASSYSPPGANVLTF. DNA for the CDR3: TGTGCCAGCAGTTACTCCCCGCCTGGGGCCAACGTCCTGACTTTC.

V is TRBV6-2 or TRBV6-3 and J is TRBJ2-7; 10 bases are shared with TRBD2. This CDR3 is 16 amino acids long. Germline loops: CDR1 MNHEY, CDR2 SVGEGT. V dropped 4 bases and J dropped 2; count of bases not matched to a gene: 8. CDR3 nucleotide sequence: TGTGCCAGCAGTTTCCGTAGCGGGGGGATCACCTACGAGCAGTACTTC. Translated: CASSFRSGGITYEQYF.

The count of this clone is one. V gene TRBV11-2 combines with J gene TRBJ2-5; a possible D gene is TRBD2 (6 bases). Germline CDR1 and CDR2: SGHAT and FQNNGV. The CDR3 spans 14 residues. V was shortened by 5 bases and J by 5 bases, with 15 bases between the two germline ends. The CDR3 spells CASSIGTPLETQYF. The CDR3 DNA reads TGTGCCAGCAGCATCGGGACTCCCCTGGAGACCCAGTACTTC.

The rearrangement uses TRBV4-3 and TRBJ2-2, with D perhaps TRBD1 or TRBD2 (6 bases each). Germline V gives CDR1 LGHNA, CDR2 YSLEER. Trimming cost V 7 bases and J 1 base, with 10 bases left between them. The CDR3 is 14 residues long. DNA of the CDR3: TGCGCCAGCACCAGGGGACTGAACACCGGGGAGCTGTTTTTT. It is translated as CASTRGLNTGELFF.

This clone was recorded only once. This chain links TRBV6-1 with TRBJ1-5; D uncertain. Trimming left V 2 bases short and J 11 bases short, with 13 bases between. The CDR3 totals 13 residues. Germline CDR1 reads MNHNS; CDR2 reads SASEGT. CDR3 amino acids: CASSENGEMTQHF. As DNA, the CDR3 is TGTGCCAGCAGTGAAAACGGCGAGATGACCCAGCATTTT.

J is TRBJ2-7 and V is TRBV4-1, with D uncertain. The CDR3 totals 15 residues. CDR1 and CDR2 (germline): MGHRA, YSYEKL. V was shortened by 1 base and J by 2 bases, with 12 bases between the two germline ends. The CDR3: CASSQVAHQPYEQYF. The CDR3 DNA follows: TGCGCCAGCAGCCAAGTAGCCCACCAGCCCTACGAGCAGTACTTC.

This clone has only a few counts. CDR3 DNA: TGTGCCAGCAGTTACTCTAAACAGGGGAACTCCTACGAGCAGTACTTC. It specifies CASSYSKQGNSYEQYF. This chain links TRBV6-2 or TRBV6-3 with TRBJ2-7, with 7 bases fitting TRBD1. J lost 0 bases, V lost 0 bases, and 5 bases had no gene match. CDR1 and CDR2 from the germline V gene are MNHEY and SVGEGT. The CDR3 extends over 16 amino acids.

CDR3 sequence reads: CASSELRANTEAFF. In DNA, the CDR3 is TGTGCCAGCAGTGAGTTGAGGGCGAACACTGAAGCTTTCTTT. The V and J genes are TRBV6-6 and TRBJ1-1, with unresolved D. The CDR3 consists of 14 residues. The V gene's germline CDR1 is MNHNY and CDR2 SVGAGI (reference sequence). V lost 5 bases and J lost 1, with 11 bases in between.

The rearrangement uses TRBV9 and TRBJ2-2; D gene unclear. Trimming took off 0 bases at V and 4 bases at J, with 10 bases between the two ends. The CDR3 covers 15 residues. The germline gives CDR1 SGDLS, CDR2 YYNGEE. The DNA for the CDR3 is TGTGCCAGCAGCGTAGCTGGAACTGTCACCGGGGAGCTGTTTTTT. Translating it yields CASSVAGTVTGELFF.

The chain combines TRBV7-2 with TRBJ1-2, with a tentative D call TRBD1 (5 bases). V lost 5 bases to trimming and J lost 0 bases, with 7 bases between them. Germline V gene data show CDR1 as SGHTA and CDR2 as FQGNSA. This CDR3 region has 13 residues. CDR3 bases: TGTGCCAGCAGCCGAGGGGCTAACTATGGCTACACCTTC. This codes for CASSRGANYGYTF.

Judged by abundance, this clone is medium-sized (0.01 to 0.1%). CDR3 bases: TGTGCCAGTAGTCGGACAGTACTTGATCCCGGGGAGCTGTTTTTT. It encodes CASSRTVLDPGELFF. This chain joins TRBV19 and TRBJ2-2, with TRBD1 as a possible D gene (6 bases). The V gene's germline CDR1 is LNHDA and CDR2 SQIVND (reference sequence). V lost 5 bases, J lost 6 bases, and 16 bases lay in between. This CDR3 has 15 amino acids.

The chain has TRBV19 and TRBJ1-2; D gene ambiguous. The CDR3 covers 16 residues. Germline CDR1 LNHDA, CDR2 SQIVND (reference sequence). V lost 8 bases, J lost 6 bases, and 25 bases lay in between. The CDR3 here is CASFLREGLELHGYTF. CDR3 nucleotides: TGTGCCAGTTTCTTGCGGGAAGGTTTGGAGCTGCATGGCTACACCTTC.

A note on this clone: The junction differs from germline at one of its ends, possibly a read error. V is TRBV19 and J is TRBJ1-2; no clear D gene. This CDR3 has 12 amino acids. Germline loops: CDR1 LNHDA, CDR2 SQIVND (reference sequence). The CDR3 region is CASMAPNYGYTF. The CDR3 DNA is TGTGCCAGTATGGCCCCTAACTATGGCTATACCTTC.